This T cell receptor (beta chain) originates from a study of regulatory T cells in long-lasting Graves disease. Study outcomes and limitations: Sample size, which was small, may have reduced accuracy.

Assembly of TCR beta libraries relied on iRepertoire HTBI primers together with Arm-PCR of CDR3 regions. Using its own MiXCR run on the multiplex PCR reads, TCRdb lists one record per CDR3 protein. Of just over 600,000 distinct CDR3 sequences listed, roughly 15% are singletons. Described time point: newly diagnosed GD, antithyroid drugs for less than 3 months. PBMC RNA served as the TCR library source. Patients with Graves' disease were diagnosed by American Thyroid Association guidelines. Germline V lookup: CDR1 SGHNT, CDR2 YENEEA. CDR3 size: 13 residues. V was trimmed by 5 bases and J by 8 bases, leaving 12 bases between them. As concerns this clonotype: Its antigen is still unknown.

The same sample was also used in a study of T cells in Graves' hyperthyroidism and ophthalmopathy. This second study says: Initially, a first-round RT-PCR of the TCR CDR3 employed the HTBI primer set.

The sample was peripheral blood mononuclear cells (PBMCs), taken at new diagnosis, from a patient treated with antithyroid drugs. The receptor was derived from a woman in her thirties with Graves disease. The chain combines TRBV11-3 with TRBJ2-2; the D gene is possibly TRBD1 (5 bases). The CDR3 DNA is TGTGCCAGCAGCAGGGGCACGATGGGGGAGCTGTTTTTT. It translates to CASSRGTMGELFF.